This TCR beta chain came from a study of PD-L1 blockade in urothelial cancer. Here immunoSEQ multiplex PCR was the method, and the copy in TCRdb shows in-frame clones only, minus some. The sample lists fewer than 45,000 clones; more than 75% were seen once. This clone has only a few counts. The specimen comprised PBMCs, sampled around atezolizumab (anti-PD-L1) treatment. The receptor was derived from a man in his 70s with urothelial cancer.

The CDR3, as DNA: TGTGCCAGCATTACGGGTTGGGGAGGAACGCAGCCCCAGCATTTT. This encodes CASITGWGGTQPQHF. The chain recombines TRBV6-1 with TRBJ1-5; D is ambiguous. CDR1 is MNHNS, CDR2 SASEGT, per germline. This CDR3 has 15 amino acids. The germline V and J ends were trimmed by 7 bases and 7 bases, with 20 bases remaining between them.